Listed below are T cell receptor beta chains from one sample, sequenced in a study of graft-versus-host responses after intestinal transplantation. Their antigen targets remain unknown. Some clones are missing from TCRdb's copy, which holds only in-frame ones; the method was immunoSEQ multiplex PCR. The sample holds 140,000 or so clones, 92% seen once. The source material was unstimulated CD4+ T cells sorted from spleen or lymph node cells, sampled before intestinal transplant. The origin of the receptors is a human donor who received an intestinal transplant. The CDR3 runs from the conserved cysteine through the conserved F or W. D genes are given only for firm matches. A row's size may be missing; if present it is once, few, many or a size class.

>.|TRBJ2-1|TRBD2|TRBV4-2
TGTGCCAGCAGCCAAGAGGGGACTAGCGCGCATGAGCAGTTCTTC
CASSQEGTSAHEQFF
>.|TRBJ2-5|TRBD2|TRBV5-6
TGTGCCAGCAGCTTGCAACTAGCGGGAGCCCAGTACTTC
CASSLQLAGAQYF
>.|TRBJ1-3|.|TRBV19
TGTGCCAGTAACCAGGGTCACTCTGGAAACACCATATATTTT
CASNQGHSGNTIYF
>.|TRBJ2-1|.|TRBV19
TGTGCCAGTAGTAGGGACACCTACAATGAGCAGTTCTTC
CASSRDTYNEQFF
>.|TRBJ2-1|TRBD2|TRBV30
TGTGCCTGGGCTAGCGGGGGTGGGAATGAGCAGTTCTTC
CAWASGGGNEQFF
>.|TRBJ1-2|.|TRBV30
TGTGCCTGGAGCCTTCAGGTAGCGCCCAAATATGGCTACACCTTC
CAWSLQVAPKYGYTF
>.|TRBJ1-2|.|TRBV30
TGTGCCTGCCCTGGGAAACAGGGCTATGGCTACACCTTC
CACPGKQGYGYTF
>.|TRBJ2-3|.|TRBV15
TGTGCCACCAGCAGAGACGGGGACAGCACAGATACGCAGTATTTT
CATSRDGDSTDTQYF
>.|TRBJ1-4|.|TRBV28
TGTGCCAGCACTTATGAGGCCCCTAATGAAAAACTGTTTTTT
CASTYEAPNEKLFF
>.|TRBJ2-7|.|TRBV12-2
TGTGCAAGTCGCACCTCTAGCGGGAGAAAGGATAGGGACGAGCAGTACTTC
CASRTSSGRKDRDEQYF
>.|TRBJ2-3|.|TRBV5-1
TGCGCCAGCAGCTTGTTGCCCTCCGACACAGATACGCAGTATTTT
CASSLLPSDTDTQYF
>once|TRBJ2-3|TRBD2|TRBV10-3
TGTGCCATCTCAGGAGCGGGAGTGGGCACAGATACGCAGTATTTT
CAISGAGVGTDTQYF
>.|TRBJ2-3|.|TRBV7-2
TGTGCCAGCAGCTTACCTAGCACAGATACGCAGTATTTT
CASSLPSTDTQYF
>.|TRBJ2-7|TRBD2|TRBV5-4
TGTGCCAGCAGCTTGGGGGGACTAGAATCTTACGAGCAGTACTTC
CASSLGGLESYEQYF
>.|TRBJ2-7|.|TRBV9
TGTGCCAGCAGCGTAGGGGACGGCGAGCAGTACTTC
CASSVGDGEQYF
>.|TRBJ2-1|TRBD1|TRBV18
TGTGCCAGCTCATCTTGGTGGGCAGGGGGCAGGGATGAGCAGTTCTTC
CASSSWWAGGRDEQFF
>.|TRBJ2-1|TRBD2|TRBV5-1
TGCGCCAGCAGCTTCCAGCGGGAGCCCAATGAGCAGTTCTTC
CASSFQREPNEQFF
>.|TRBJ2-5|.|TRBV11-2
TGTGCCAGCAGCTCGGGAACCCAAGAGACCCAGTACTTC
CASSSGTQETQYF
>.|TRBJ2-7|TRBD2|TRBV28
TGTGCCAGCAGTCCCGGCGGGAGAGGATACGAGCAGTACTTC
CASSPGGRGYEQYF
>.|TRBJ2-1|TRBD2|TRBV28
TGTGCCACCCTAGCGGGAGCTACCAATGAGCAGTTCTTC
CATLAGATNEQFF
>.|TRBJ1-2|TRBD1|TRBV6-5
TGTGCCAGCAGTTACACGCCAGGGGGGTCGGGCTACACCTTC
CASSYTPGGSGYTF
>.|TRBJ2-3|TRBD2|TRBV15
TGTGCCACCAGCACCGTCGGGGGGGATACGCAGTATTTT
CATSTVGGDTQYF
>.|TRBJ2-7|TRBD1|TRBV27
TGTGCCAGCAGAAGACAGGGGGCAGGGTACGAGCAGTACTTC
CASRRQGAGYEQYF
>.|TRBJ1-2|.|TRBV28
TGTGCCAGCAGTTTTGGGAACTATGGCTACACCTTC
CASSFGNYGYTF
>.|TRBJ2-7|TRBD2|TRBV5-6
TGTGCCAGCAGCTTGCGGACTAGCGGGAGATACGAGCAGTACTTC
CASSLRTSGRYEQYF
>.|TRBJ2-1|TRBD2|TRBV19
TGTGCCAGTAGTATAGATCTAGCGGGAGGAGATTACAATGAGCAGTTCTTC
CASSIDLAGGDYNEQFF